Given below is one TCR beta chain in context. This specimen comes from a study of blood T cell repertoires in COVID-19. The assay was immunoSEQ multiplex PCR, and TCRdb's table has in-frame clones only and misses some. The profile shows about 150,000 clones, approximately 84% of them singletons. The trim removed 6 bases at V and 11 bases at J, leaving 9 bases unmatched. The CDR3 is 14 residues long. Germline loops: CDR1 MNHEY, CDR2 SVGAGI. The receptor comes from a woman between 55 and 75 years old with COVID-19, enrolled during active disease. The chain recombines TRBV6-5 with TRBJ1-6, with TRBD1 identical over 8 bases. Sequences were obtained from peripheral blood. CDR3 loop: CASRPDRGRTPLHF. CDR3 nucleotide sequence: TGTGCCAGCAGACCAGACAGGGGTCGGACACCCCTCCACTTT.